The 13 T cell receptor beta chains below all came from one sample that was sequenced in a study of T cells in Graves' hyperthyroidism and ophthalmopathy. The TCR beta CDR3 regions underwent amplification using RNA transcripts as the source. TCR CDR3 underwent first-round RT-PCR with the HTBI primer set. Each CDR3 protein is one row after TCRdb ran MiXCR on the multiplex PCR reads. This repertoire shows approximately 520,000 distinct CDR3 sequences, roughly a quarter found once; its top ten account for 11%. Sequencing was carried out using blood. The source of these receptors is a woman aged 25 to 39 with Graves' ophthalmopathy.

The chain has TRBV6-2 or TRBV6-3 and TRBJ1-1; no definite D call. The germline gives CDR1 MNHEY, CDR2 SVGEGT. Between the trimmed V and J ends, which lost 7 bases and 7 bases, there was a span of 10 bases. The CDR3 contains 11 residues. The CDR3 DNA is TGTGCCAGCACCCTGGGTGGTGAAGCTTTCTTT. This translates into CASTLGGEAFF.

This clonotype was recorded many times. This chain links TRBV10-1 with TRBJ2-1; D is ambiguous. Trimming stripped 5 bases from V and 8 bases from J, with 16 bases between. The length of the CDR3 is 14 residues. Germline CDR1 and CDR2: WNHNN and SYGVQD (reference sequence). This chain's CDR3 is CASSPLVGMDEQFF. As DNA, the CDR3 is TGCGCCAGCAGTCCCCTTGTGGGTATGGATGAGCAGTTCTTC.

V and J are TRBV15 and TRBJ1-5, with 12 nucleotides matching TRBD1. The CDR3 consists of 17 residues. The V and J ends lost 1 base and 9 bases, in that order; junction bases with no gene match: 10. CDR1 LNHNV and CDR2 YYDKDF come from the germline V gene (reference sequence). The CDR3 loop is CATSRGPGQGAASPQHF. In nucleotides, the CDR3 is TGTGCCACCAGCAGAGGACCGGGACAGGGGGCCGCCTCGCCCCAGCATTTT.

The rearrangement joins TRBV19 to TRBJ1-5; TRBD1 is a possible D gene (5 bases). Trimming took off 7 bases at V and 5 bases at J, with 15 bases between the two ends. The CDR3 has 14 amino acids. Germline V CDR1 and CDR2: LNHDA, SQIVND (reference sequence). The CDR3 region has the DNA TGTGCCAGTATTGGACGGGGGTCGGATCAGCCCCAGCATTTT. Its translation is CASIGRGSDQPQHF.

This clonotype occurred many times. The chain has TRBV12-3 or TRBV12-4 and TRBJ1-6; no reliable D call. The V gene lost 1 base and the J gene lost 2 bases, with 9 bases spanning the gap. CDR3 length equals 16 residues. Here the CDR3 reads CASSLDGGTYNSPLHF. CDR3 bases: TGTGCCAGCAGTTTAGATGGAGGGACCTATAATTCACCCCTCCACTTT.

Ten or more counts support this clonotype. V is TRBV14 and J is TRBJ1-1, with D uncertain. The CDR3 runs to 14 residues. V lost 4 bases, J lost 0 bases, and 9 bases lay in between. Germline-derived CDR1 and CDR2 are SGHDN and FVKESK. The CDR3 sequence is CASSRLQMNTEAFF. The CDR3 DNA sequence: TGTGCCAGCAGCCGTCTACAGATGAACACTGAAGCTTTCTTT.

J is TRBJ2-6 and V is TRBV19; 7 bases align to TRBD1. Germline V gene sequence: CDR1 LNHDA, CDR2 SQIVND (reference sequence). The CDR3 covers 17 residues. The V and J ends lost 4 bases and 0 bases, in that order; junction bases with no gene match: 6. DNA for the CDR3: TGTGCCAGTAGTAACCGGGACAGCATCTCTGGGGCCAACGTCCTGACTTTC. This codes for CASSNRDSISGANVLTF.

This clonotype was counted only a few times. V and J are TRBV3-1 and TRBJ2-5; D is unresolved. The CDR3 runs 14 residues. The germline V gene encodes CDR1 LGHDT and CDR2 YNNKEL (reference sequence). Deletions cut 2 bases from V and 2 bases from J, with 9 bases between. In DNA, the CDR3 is TGTGCCAGCAGCCAAAGAACCGTGCAAGAGACCCAGTACTTC. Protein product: CASSQRTVQETQYF.

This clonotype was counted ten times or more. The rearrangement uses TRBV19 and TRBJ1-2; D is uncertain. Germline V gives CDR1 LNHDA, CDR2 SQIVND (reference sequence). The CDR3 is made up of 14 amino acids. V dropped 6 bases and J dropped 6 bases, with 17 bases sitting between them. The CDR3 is CASRSVGQIHGYTF. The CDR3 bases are TGTGCCAGTAGATCGGTGGGTCAAATCCATGGCTACACCTTC.

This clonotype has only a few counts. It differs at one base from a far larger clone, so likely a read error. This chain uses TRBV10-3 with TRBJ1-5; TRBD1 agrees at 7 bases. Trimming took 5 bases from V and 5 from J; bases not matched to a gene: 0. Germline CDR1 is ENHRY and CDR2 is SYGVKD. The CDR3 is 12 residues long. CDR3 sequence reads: CAISTGDQPQHF. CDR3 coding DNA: TGTGCCATCAGTACAGGGGATCAGCCCCAGCATTTT.

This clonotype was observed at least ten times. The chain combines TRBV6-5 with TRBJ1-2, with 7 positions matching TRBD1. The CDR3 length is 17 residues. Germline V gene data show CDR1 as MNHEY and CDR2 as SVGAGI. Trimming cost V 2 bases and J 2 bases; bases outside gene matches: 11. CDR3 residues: CASSYPSHQQGNYGYTF. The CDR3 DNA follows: TGTGCCAGCAGTTACCCATCACATCAACAGGGGAACTATGGCTACACCTTC.

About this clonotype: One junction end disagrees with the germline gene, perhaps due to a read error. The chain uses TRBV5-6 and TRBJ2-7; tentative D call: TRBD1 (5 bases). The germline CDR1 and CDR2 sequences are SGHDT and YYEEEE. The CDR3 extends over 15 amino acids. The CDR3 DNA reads TGTGCCAGCAGTTTGGGTCAGATCAGAAGGGGCGAGCAGTACTTC. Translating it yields CASSLGQIRRGEQYF.

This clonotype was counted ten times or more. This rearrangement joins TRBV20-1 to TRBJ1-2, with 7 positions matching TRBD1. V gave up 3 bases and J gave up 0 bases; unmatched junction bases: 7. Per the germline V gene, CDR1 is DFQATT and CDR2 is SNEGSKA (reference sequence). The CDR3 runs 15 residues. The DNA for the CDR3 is TGCAGTGCTAGCCGGGACAGTCAGTCTAACTATGGCTACACCTTC. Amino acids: CSASRDSQSNYGYTF.